This TCR beta chain appears in the sequencing data of a study of cytomegalovirus exposure and HLA in healthy donors. The study, taken as a whole, reports: In vitro experiments confirmed that a few CMV-associated chains were specific for CMV antigens.

Both 60 Vbeta primers and 13 Jbeta primers went into the PCR. Profiling relied on immunoSEQ multiplex PCR, and the TCRdb table lists in-frame clones only, not all of them. The table includes under 150,000 clones, 70% to 90% detected once. A word on this clone: Its target is not known.

Input material: PBMCs. This TCR came from a woman in her thirties or forties in good health and CMV-seropositive.

CDR3 DNA: TGTGCCAGCAGTGCTCCCGGGGGACTTTATGGCTACACCTTC. This encodes CASSAPGGLYGYTF. V gene TRBV6-1 combines with J gene TRBJ1-2; perhaps TRBD1 as D (5 bases). The V end was cut by 4 bases, the J end by 5 bases, with 14 bases between. CDR3 length: 14 amino acids. Germline-derived CDR1 and CDR2 are MNHNS and SASEGT.